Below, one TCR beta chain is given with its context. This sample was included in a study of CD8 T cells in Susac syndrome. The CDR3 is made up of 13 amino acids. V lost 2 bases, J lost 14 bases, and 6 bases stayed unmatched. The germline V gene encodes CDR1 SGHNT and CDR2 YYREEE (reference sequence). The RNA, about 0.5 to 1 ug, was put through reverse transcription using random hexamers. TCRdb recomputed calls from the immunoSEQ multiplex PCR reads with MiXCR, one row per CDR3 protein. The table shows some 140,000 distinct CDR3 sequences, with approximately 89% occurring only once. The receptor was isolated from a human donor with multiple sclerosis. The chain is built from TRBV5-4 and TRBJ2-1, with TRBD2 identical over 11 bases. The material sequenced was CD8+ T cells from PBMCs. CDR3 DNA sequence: TGTGCCAGCAGCTTAATTAGTAGCGGGGGGGAGTTCTTC. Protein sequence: CASSLISSGGEFF. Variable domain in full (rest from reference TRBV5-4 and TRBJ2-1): ETGVTQSPTHLIKTRGQQVTLRCSSQSGHNTVSWYQQALGQGPQFIFQYYREEENGRGNFPPRFSGLQFPNYSSELNVNALELDDSALYLCASSLISSGGEFFGPGTRLTVL.